Listed below are T cell receptor beta chains from one sample, sequenced in a study of control samples from healthy donors and cancer patients. The data were produced by immunoSEQ multiplex PCR, yet TCRdb's version contains in-frame clones alone and is incomplete. The repertoire holds roughly 130,000 clones, with about 93% as singletons. Sequenced sample: PBMCs. These receptors came from a man aged 50 or older with head and neck cancer. Each CDR3 is given with its conserved first and last residue. D genes are given only for firm matches. Size is stated for part of the rows, as once, few or many counts, or as a class when the clone is expanded.

NA,TRBV7-2,NA,TRBJ2-2,CASSLEGSSRELFF,TGTGCCAGCAGCTTAGAGGGTAGCTCCAGGGAGCTGTTTTTT
NA,TRBV6-2/TRBV6-3,NA,TRBJ1-1,CASSDVGTGYTEAFF,TGTGCCAGCAGTGACGTGGGAACGGGGTACACTGAAGCTTTCTTT
NA,TRBV2,TRBD1,TRBJ2-3,CASTLQGARTDTQYF,TGTGCCAGCACCCTACAGGGGGCACGGACAGATACGCAGTATTTT
NA,TRBV15,NA,TRBJ2-1,CATSRGDSSNEQFF,TGTGCCACCAGCAGAGGGGACTCTAGCAATGAGCAGTTCTTC
NA,TRBV4-3,TRBD1,TRBJ1-2,CASSRFTGQGAGGYTF,TGCGCCAGCAGCCGATTTACGGGACAGGGGGCGGGTGGCTACACCTTC
NA,TRBV5-4,NA,TRBJ2-7,CASSLARVGSYEQYF,TGTGCCAGCAGCTTGGCCAGGGTAGGGTCCTACGAGCAGTACTTC
NA,TRBV19,NA,TRBJ2-2,CASSIPVATNTGELFF,TGTGCCAGTAGTATCCCCGTGGCAACAAACACCGGGGAGCTGTTTTTT
NA,TRBV9,NA,TRBJ1-4,CASSVSTRVGNEKLFF,TGTGCCAGCAGCGTATCCACCAGGGTCGGGAATGAAAAACTGTTTTTT
few,TRBV2,NA,TRBJ2-1,CASRVQVDEQFF,TGTGCCAGCCGCGTGCAGGTCGATGAGCAGTTCTTC
NA,TRBV10-2,TRBD2,TRBJ2-7,CASSVGRGGVYEQYF,TGCGCCAGCAGTGTAGGGCGGGGGGGCGTATACGAGCAGTACTTC
NA,TRBV19,NA,TRBJ2-7,CASNQDLSSYEQYF,TGTGCCAGTAACCAGGACTTGAGCTCCTACGAGCAGTACTTC
NA,TRBV5-6,NA,TRBJ2-7,CASSPGLITYEQYF,TGTGCCAGCAGTCCGGGACTGATAACCTACGAGCAGTACTTC
NA,TRBV7-2,NA,TRBJ1-2,CASSLDRGARGYTF,TGTGCCAGCAGCTTAGATCGGGGGGCACGTGGCTACACCTTC
NA,TRBV7-9,TRBD2,TRBJ2-1,CASSLGGGDYNEQFF,TGTGCCAGCAGCTTAGGCGGGGGAGACTACAATGAGCAGTTCTTC
once,TRBV7-3,TRBD1,TRBJ1-1,CASSRQGPTTEAFF,TGTGCCAGCAGTCGACAGGGCCCCACCACTGAAGCTTTCTTT
NA,TRBV5-4,NA,TRBJ1-2,CASSFRAAANYGYTF,TGTGCCAGCAGCTTCCGGGCGGCAGCTAACTATGGCTACACCTTC
NA,TRBV7-8,NA,TRBJ2-5,CASSLREVRGKETQYF,TGTGCCAGCAGCTTACGGGAAGTTAGGGGGAAAGAGACCCAGTACTTC
NA,TRBV4-3,TRBD2,TRBJ2-1,CASSQDLSGGYNEQFF,TGCGCCAGCAGCCAAGATCTTAGCGGGGGTTACAATGAGCAGTTCTTC
NA,TRBV5-1,NA,TRBJ2-3,CASSLAGYTDTQYF,TGCGCCAGCAGCTTAGCGGGTTACACAGATACGCAGTATTTT
NA,TRBV5-4,TRBD2,TRBJ2-7,CASSLRLAGGQEQYF,TGTGCCAGCAGCCTAAGACTAGCGGGGGGTCAGGAGCAGTACTTC
NA,TRBV2,NA,TRBJ1-5,CASSTGLYQPQHF,TGTGCCAGCAGCACGGGGCTTTATCAGCCCCAGCATTTT
once,TRBV18,NA,TRBJ1-5,CASSPLRENQPQHF,TGTGCCAGCTCACCACTCAGGGAAAATCAGCCCCAGCATTTT
NA,TRBV6-5,NA,TRBJ1-2,CASSYNSRESSGYTF,TGTGCCAGCAGTTATAATTCCAGGGAGTCTTCTGGCTACACCTTC
NA,TRBV5-4,NA,TRBJ1-1,CASSLGTAPVSTEAFF,TGTGCCAGCAGCTTGGGGACAGCACCAGTAAGCACTGAAGCTTTCTTT
NA,TRBV12-3/TRBV12-4,NA,TRBJ2-7,CASSFGQSEQYF,TGTGCCAGCAGTTTCGGGCAGAGCGAGCAGTACTTC
NA,TRBV6-5,TRBD1,TRBJ1-2,CASSRQGAVGYTF,TGTGCCAGCAGTCGACAGGGGGCGGTTGGCTACACCTTC
NA,TRBV3-1/TRBV3-2,TRBD2,TRBJ2-7,CASSQDAGGPYF,TGTGCCAGCAGCCAAGATGCGGGGGGACCGTACTTC
NA,TRBV6-6,NA,TRBJ1-1,CASSYQERLNTEAFF,TGTGCCAGCAGTTACCAGGAAAGATTGAACACTGAAGCTTTCTTT
once,TRBV5-1,TRBD1,TRBJ2-5,CASSLYQGAGETQYF,TGCGCCAGCAGCCTTTACCAGGGGGCTGGAGAGACCCAGTACTTC
NA,TRBV25-1,TRBD1,TRBJ2-5,CASSERGTGQETQYF,TGTGCCAGCAGCGAACGTGGGACAGGTCAAGAGACCCAGTACTTC
NA,TRBV28,NA,TRBJ2-2,CASRRAITGELFF,TGTGCCAGCAGGCGGGCCATCACCGGGGAGCTGTTTTTT
NA,TRBV28,NA,TRBJ2-2,CASSLYNTGELFF,TGTGCCAGCAGTTTATATAACACCGGGGAGCTGTTTTTT
NA,TRBV28,NA,TRBJ1-1,CASSLAAPLEAFF,TGTGCCAGCAGTTTGGCAGCGCCCCTTGAAGCTTTCTTT
NA,TRBV29-1,NA,TRBJ1-1,CSVGTEAFF,TGCAGCGTGGGCACTGAAGCTTTCTTT
NA,TRBV6-5,NA,TRBJ1-4,CASRETFSTNEKLFF,TGTGCCAGCCGGGAAACCTTTTCAACTAATGAAAAACTGTTTTTT
NA,TRBV24-1,TRBD2,TRBJ2-1,CATRTLAGGYNEQFF,TGTGCCACCAGGACTCTAGCGGGGGGTTACAATGAGCAGTTCTTC
NA,TRBV27,NA,TRBJ1-2,CASSLTTLHGYTF,TGTGCCAGCAGTTTGACCACGCTCCATGGCTACACCTTC
NA,TRBV6-6,NA,TRBJ2-5,CASIGGGGETQYF,TGTGCCAGCATCGGAGGGGGGGGAGAGACCCAGTACTTC
NA,TRBV4-2,NA,TRBJ2-7,CASSHSLYEQYF,TGTGCCAGCAGCCACTCCCTTTACGAGCAGTACTTC
NA,TRBV9,NA,TRBJ2-3,CASSVGGGRNTDTQYF,TGTGCCAGCAGCGTAGGAGGAGGGCGCAACACAGATACGCAGTATTTT
NA,TRBV7-9,NA,TRBJ1-2,CASSRDSTIANYGYTF,TGTGCCAGCAGCCGGGACTCAACCATAGCTAACTATGGCTACACCTTC
NA,TRBV4-3,NA,TRBJ1-3,CASSQDPPLSGNTIYF,TGCGCCAGCAGCCAAGATCCCCCACTCTCTGGAAACACCATATATTTT
NA,TRBV4-2,NA,TRBJ1-2,CASSQGDIDGYGYTF,TGTGCCAGCAGCCAAGGGGACATTGATGGCTATGGCTACACCTTC